The rows below give T cell receptor beta chains drawn from one sample of a study of blood T cells in healthy people across ages. TCRdb processed the 5' RACE reads anew with MiXCR; each CDR3 protein has one entry. In the table there are 650,000 to 950,000 distinct CDR3 sequences, about 42% of which are singletons. The sequenced sample was blood. These receptors were obtained from a man aged 60 to 75 in good health. The CDR3 runs from the conserved cysteine through the conserved F or W. A D gene is named only where the DNA matches it firmly. Some rows mark clone size as missing; the rest say once, few, many or name a class of expanded clone.

DNA: TGTGCCAGCAGGCTAGCGGGGGGACAAGAGACCCAGTACTTC
CDR3: CASRLAGGQETQYF
V: TRBV27
size: many
J: TRBJ2-5
D: TRBD2

DNA: TGCAGCGTTGAGCGAGGGACCAGCACGAATGAGCAGTTCTTC
CDR3: CSVERGTSTNEQFF
V: TRBV29-1
size: NA
J: TRBJ2-1
D: NA

DNA: TGCAGTGCGGCTGGAACCGGGACTAGCGGTACGCAGTATTTT
CDR3: CSAAGTGTSGTQYF
V: TRBV20-1
size: NA
J: TRBJ2-3
D: TRBD2

DNA: TGTGCCAGCAGAGACCCCCGGGACAGGGGGAAAAATGAGCAGTTCTTC
CDR3: CASRDPRDRGKNEQFF
V: TRBV6-1
size: NA
J: TRBJ2-1
D: TRBD1

DNA: TGTGCCGTCAGAAACAGGGTTGAGGCTAACTATGGCTACACCTTC
CDR3: CAVRNRVEANYGYTF
V: TRBV10-3
size: NA
J: TRBJ1-2
D: NA

DNA: TGCGCCAGCAGCCAAGAGACTAGCGGGGGGGGGCGGGATACGCAGTATTTT
CDR3: CASSQETSGGGRDTQYF
V: TRBV4-1
size: NA
J: TRBJ2-3
D: TRBD2

DNA: TGTGCCAGCAGTTACCCGATAGCGGGGTACTACAATGAGCAGTTCTTC
CDR3: CASSYPIAGYYNEQFF
V: TRBV6-6
size: NA
J: TRBJ2-1
D: TRBD2

DNA: TGCAGCGCGGAGGCCGGGTTTTACGAGCAGTACTTC
CDR3: CSAEAGFYEQYF
V: TRBV29-1
size: NA
J: TRBJ2-7
D: NA

DNA: TGTGCCAGCAGCGTTCGGGACGCCGAAAAACTGTTTTTT
CDR3: CASSVRDAEKLFF
V: TRBV13
size: NA
J: TRBJ1-4
D: NA

DNA: TGTGCCAGCAGCGCCCGACTAGCGGGTCTAACCGGGGAGCTGTTTTTT
CDR3: CASSARLAGLTGELFF
V: TRBV7-9
size: once
J: TRBJ2-2
D: TRBD2

DNA: TGTGCCAGCAGTTACCCGGGACAGGGGGCGCTGACCGGGGAGCTGTTTTTT
CDR3: CASSYPGQGALTGELFF
V: TRBV6-2/TRBV6-3
size: few
J: TRBJ2-2
D: TRBD1

DNA: TGTGCCAGCAAGCGGGGTGGGTTTAAGGATGAGCAGTACTTC
CDR3: CASKRGGFKDEQYF
V: TRBV2
size: NA
J: TRBJ2-5
D: TRBD2

DNA: TGTGCCAGCAGTCCACTTTTTTATGAAGCTTTCTTT
CDR3: CASSPLFYEAFF
V: TRBV12-3/TRBV12-4
size: NA
J: TRBJ1-1
D: NA